Following are 30 T cell receptor beta chains from one sample sequenced in a study of cytotoxic CD8 clonotypes in ibrutinib-treated CLL. Generated by immunoSEQ multiplex PCR, the TCRdb table keeps only in-frame clones and is missing some. Seen here are over 200,000 clones, approximately 75% observed once, and the top ten hold roughly 10%. Source: PBMCs, taken after 12 months of ibrutinib treatment. The receptors were sampled from a human donor with chronic lymphocytic leukemia.

This clone was detected only once. Here the CDR3 DNA reads TGCGCCAGCAGTCAATGGCAGGTTGGGTACGAGCAGTACTTC. It specifies CASSQWQVGYEQYF. The chain combines TRBV23-1 with TRBJ2-7, with no clear D. TRBV23-1 falls under the ORF class, with uncertain function. Between the trimmed V and J ends, which lost 1 base and 4 bases, there was a span of 11 bases. This CDR3 is 14 amino acids long.

The chain joins TRBV7-9 to TRBJ1-1; D remains unclear. Trimming stripped 2 bases from V and 6 bases from J, with 7 bases between. From germline, CDR1 is SEHNR and CDR2 FQNEAQ (reference sequence). The CDR3 runs 12 residues. CDR3 region: CASSLIVSEAFF. The DNA of the CDR3 is TGTGCCAGCAGCTTAATCGTCTCTGAAGCTTTCTTT.

The genes are TRBV4-1 and TRBJ2-3; D unresolved. This CDR3 spans 15 amino acids. From germline, CDR1 is MGHRA and CDR2 YSYEKL. Deletions cut 4 bases from V and 0 bases from J, with 11 bases between. The CDR3: CASSPERGSTDTQYF. Here the CDR3 DNA reads TGCGCCAGCAGCCCGGAGCGAGGTAGCACAGATACGCAGTATTTT.

The CDR3 nucleotides are TGTGCCAGCAGTTTAAACGGCGGGGCTAGCACAGATACGCAGTATTTT. Amino acids: CASSLNGGASTDTQYF. The chain uses TRBV28 and TRBJ2-3, with D possibly matching TRBD2 (6 bases). V lost 2 bases to trimming and J lost 0 bases, with 12 bases between them. CDR3 size: 16 residues. Looked up from germline, CDR1 is MDHEN and CDR2 is SYDVKM.

The gene calls are TRBV7-3 and TRBJ2-5; perhaps TRBD1 as D (6 bases). CDR1 is SGHTA, CDR2 FQGTGA, per germline. This CDR3 region has 13 residues. V dropped 2 bases and J dropped 7 bases, with 11 bases sitting between them. The CDR3 reads CASSLVGGGTQYF. As DNA, the CDR3 is TGTGCCAGCAGCTTAGTAGGGGGTGGGACCCAGTACTTC. Drawing the rest from reference TRBV7-3 and TRBJ2-5, the complete variable domain is GAGVSQTPSNKVTEKGKYVELRCDPISGHTALYWYRQSLGQGPEFLIYFQGTGAADDSGLPNDRFFAVRPEGSVSTLKIQRTERGDSAVYLCASSLVGGGTQYFGPGTRLLVL.

This chain joins TRBV18 and TRBJ2-4, with D uncertain. V was shortened by 5 bases and J by 7 bases, with 9 bases between the two germline ends. The germline gives CDR1 KGHSH, CDR2 LQKENI. The CDR3 sequence is 12 residues long. The CDR3 sequence is CASSEAGNIQYF. CDR3 DNA: TGTGCCAGCTCAGAGGCCGGGAACATTCAGTACTTC.

J is TRBJ1-3 and V is TRBV28; no reliable D call. Trimming left V 3 bases short and J 3 bases short, with 3 bases between. Germline loops: CDR1 MDHEN, CDR2 SYDVKM. This CDR3 comprises 12 residues. The CDR3 DNA reads TGTGCCAGCAGTTTCTTTGGAAACACCATATATTTT. This sequence encodes CASSFFGNTIYF.

The chain is built from TRBV1 and TRBJ1-1. TRBV1 is marked as a pseudogene. The CDR3 runs 15 residues. CDR3 in DNA: TGCACCAGCAGCCAAGATTGGGGGGCGGTAACTGAAGCTTTCTTT. It translates to CTSSQDWGAVTEAFF.

This clone was seen only a few times. CDR3 sequence reads: CASSPAANYGYTF. Here the CDR3 DNA reads TGTGCCAGCTCACCCGCGGCAAACTATGGCTACACCTTC. The chain links TRBV18 to TRBJ1-2; D not resolved. The length of the CDR3 is 13 residues. Trimming took 3 bases from V and 2 from J, leaving 7 bases between them. Germline lookup yields CDR1 KGHSH and CDR2 LQKENI.

DNA for the CDR3: TGCGCCAGCAGCGCAACACAGGGGGCTCGCGGCTACACCTTC. This gives the protein CASSATQGARGYTF. The rearrangement links TRBV5-1 to TRBJ1-2; TRBD1 agrees at 9 bases. The CDR3 totals 14 residues. J gave up 8 bases and V 4 bases, and 9 bases lay outside the gene matches. Germline V CDR1 and CDR2: SGHRS, YFSETQ.

This clone was detected once. The chain recombines TRBV18 with TRBJ2-1; 16 bases are a match to TRBD2. V shed 8 bases, J shed 1 base, and the junction held 8 bases outside the gene matches. This CDR3 is 18 amino acids long. Per germline, CDR1 KGHSH and CDR2 LQKENI. CDR3 sequence reads: CASRGTSGGAGSYNEQFF. The DNA for the CDR3 is TGTGCCAGCCGAGGGACTAGCGGGGGGGCCGGATCCTACAATGAGCAGTTCTTC. Combining the CDR3 with reference TRBV18 and TRBJ2-1 gives the whole variable domain NAGVMQNPRHLVRRRGQEARLRCSPMKGHSHVYWYRQLPEEGLKFMVYLQKENIIDESGMPKERFSAEFPKEGPSILRIQQVVRGDSAAYFCASRGTSGGAGSYNEQFFGPGTRLTVL.

The V and J genes are TRBV6-1 and TRBJ2-7, with a tentative D call TRBD1 (6 bases). This CDR3 region has 14 residues. V was shortened by 1 base and J by 5 bases, with 12 bases between the two germline ends. The V gene's germline CDR1 is MNHNS and CDR2 SASEGT. CDR3 protein: CASSEETGIHEQYF. The CDR3 region has the DNA TGTGCCAGCAGTGAAGAGACAGGAATCCACGAGCAGTACTTC.

The rearrangement joins TRBV30 to TRBJ2-1; D possibly corresponds to TRBD1 (6 bases). Germline CDR1 and CDR2: GTSNPN and SVGIG (reference sequence). The CDR3 covers 12 residues. CDR3 amino acids: CGQGTLYNEQFF. In DNA, the CDR3 is TGTGGGCAGGGGACACTATACAATGAGCAGTTCTTC.

This clone was seen only a few times. Additional DNA sequences in this sample encode the identical CDR3. This chain uses TRBV6-5 with TRBJ1-2; 7 positions agree with TRBD1. The trim removed 6 bases at V and 4 bases at J, leaving 8 bases unmatched. The CDR3 is 14 amino acids. Per germline, CDR1 MNHEY and CDR2 SVGAGI. The CDR3: CASRRQGLGYGYTF. Written as DNA, the CDR3 is TGTGCCAGCAGAAGACAGGGTTTGGGCTATGGCTACACCTTC.

The rearrangement links TRBV19 to TRBJ1-4, with TRBD1 matching over 7 bases. The length of the CDR3 is 18 residues. The V and J ends lost 3 bases and 0 bases, in that order; junction bases with no gene match: 10. From germline, CDR1 is LNHDA and CDR2 SQIVND (reference sequence). CDR3 region: CASSMQGVALATNEKLFF. DNA for the CDR3: TGTGCCAGTAGTATGCAGGGGGTTGCTCTTGCAACTAATGAAAAACTGTTTTTT.

The V and J genes are TRBV6-6 and TRBJ2-7, with 10 bases that match TRBD1. Germline V gene sequence: CDR1 MNHNY, CDR2 SVGAGI (reference sequence). The length of the CDR3 is 14 residues. The V gene end was trimmed by 6 bases and the J gene end by 2 bases; junction bases not matched to a gene: 4. The CDR3 reads CASSSGQGAYEQYF. CDR3 coding DNA: TGTGCCAGCAGCTCCGGACAGGGGGCCTACGAGCAGTACTTC.

DNA of the CDR3: TGTGCCAGCTCACCTGATCCTAACTATGGCTACACCTTC. It is translated as CASSPDPNYGYTF. The chain joins TRBV18 to TRBJ1-2; D uncertain. The CDR3 extends over 13 amino acids. V gave up 3 bases and J gave up 0 bases, with 5 bases separating them. Per germline, CDR1 KGHSH and CDR2 LQKENI.

This clone showed up just once. Other DNA sequences in the sample encode the same CDR3. V is TRBV27 and J is TRBJ1-3; D not certain. V gave up 3 bases and J gave up 0 bases, with 6 bases separating them. Germline V CDR1 and CDR2: MNHEY, SMNVEV (reference sequence). The CDR3 extends over 14 amino acids. The CDR3 here is CASSFRGSGNTIYF. The CDR3, as DNA: TGTGCCAGCAGTTTTCGGGGCTCTGGAAACACCATATATTTT.

The rearrangement joins TRBV2 to TRBJ2-1; no clear D. V shed 9 bases and J shed 0 bases, with 24 bases lying between them. The CDR3 covers 18 residues. The germline CDR1 and CDR2 sequences are SNHLY and FYNNEI. CDR3 DNA sequence: TGTGCCAGTACCATGGGCGAATTCGGTTCCCACTCCTACAATGAGCAGTTCTTC. This translates into CASTMGEFGSHSYNEQFF.

This clone was recorded only once. This chain uses TRBV10-3 with TRBJ1-4; a weak D match, TRBD1 (5 bases). V was pared by 0 bases and J by 2 bases, with 7 bases between. The CDR3 spans 15 residues. Germline V gene sequence: CDR1 ENHRY, CDR2 SYGVKD. The DNA for the CDR3 is TGTGCCATCAGTGAGTCGTGGGGGACTAATGAAAAACTGTTTTTT. Amino acid sequence: CAISESWGTNEKLFF.

The chain recombines TRBV6-1 with TRBJ1-1, with 7 bases identical to TRBD1. J gave up 5 bases and V 10 bases, and 10 bases lay outside the gene matches. The CDR3 consists of 13 residues. Germline-derived CDR1 and CDR2 are MNHNS and SASEGT. The CDR3 nucleotides read TGTGCCACCAAGACAGGGTCGGGGACTGAAGCTTTCTTT. It codes for CATKTGSGTEAFF.

This rearrangement joins TRBV30 to TRBJ1-5, with unresolved D. With 0 bases removed from V and 11 bases from J, the gap between germline ends came to 8 bases. The length of the CDR3 is 11 residues. Germline CDR1 and CDR2: GTSNPN and SVGIG (reference sequence). In DNA, the CDR3 is TGTGCCTGGAGTGTCGATAGGACCCAGCATTTT. This codes for CAWSVDRTQHF.

The chain uses TRBV9 and TRBJ1-1; 8 bases line up with TRBD1. V lost 3 bases and J lost 1; bases outside the gene matches: 5. Germline V gives CDR1 SGDLS, CDR2 YYNGEE. This CDR3 has 15 amino acids. CDR3 DNA sequence: TGTGCCAGCAGCGCCCTCACAGGGGGGAACACTGAAGCTTTCTTT. This gives the protein CASSALTGGNTEAFF.

This clone was detected once. This chain joins TRBV5-1 and TRBJ2-3, with 11 positions matching TRBD2. After removal of 2 bases from V and 3 bases from J, the junction contained 8 bases not matched to a gene. Germline CDR1 SGHRS, CDR2 YFSETQ. This CDR3 region has 17 residues. The CDR3 DNA sequence: TGCGCCAGCAGCTTACCTAGCGGGGGGTTATCGACAGATACGCAGTATTTT. It codes for CASSLPSGGLSTDTQYF.

This clone turned up a few times. The chain has TRBV30 and TRBJ2-7; no firm D call. V was shortened by 3 bases and J by 3 bases, with 6 bases between the two germline ends. This CDR3 spans 11 amino acids. Germline loops: CDR1 GTSNPN, CDR2 SVGIG (reference sequence). CDR3 sequence (DNA): TGTGCCTGGAGGGATTTCTACGAGCAGTACTTC. Translated: CAWRDFYEQYF.

This clone was detected once. J is TRBJ2-2 and V is TRBV14; 9 positions match TRBD2. The CDR3 extends over 18 amino acids. The ends lost 0 bases at V and 6 bases at J; junction bases unmatched: 11. CDR1 and CDR2 from the germline V gene are SGHDN and FVKESK. The CDR3 loop reads CASSQDYSGSVEAGELFF. CDR3 bases: TGTGCCAGCAGCCAAGATTATAGCGGGAGTGTTGAAGCCGGGGAGCTGTTTTTT.

The chain is built from TRBV21-1 and TRBJ1-2. TRBV21-1 is assigned pseudogene status. The CDR3 runs to 16 residues. The CDR3 sequence: CASSKAPGGRWDGYTF. The CDR3 DNA sequence: TGTGCCAGCAGCAAAGCGCCGGGGGGCAGGTGGGATGGCTACACCTTC.

The V call is TRBV6-6, the J call TRBJ2-7, with 11 bases identical to TRBD2. After removal of 5 bases from V and 4 bases from J, the junction contained 7 bases not matched to a gene. The CDR3 spans 15 residues. Looked up from germline, CDR1 is MNHNY and CDR2 is SVGAGI (reference sequence). CDR3 sequence reads: CASSPLAGGGYEQYF. The CDR3 DNA reads as TGTGCCAGCAGTCCTTTAGCGGGAGGGGGTTACGAGCAGTACTTC.

The chain has TRBV10-3 and TRBJ2-7; TRBD1 is a possible D gene (6 bases). The CDR3 length is 16 residues. Trimming stripped 3 bases from V and 7 bases from J, with 22 bases between. Germline assignment: CDR1 ENHRY and CDR2 SYGVKD. The CDR3 protein is CAISDYGQFERIEQYF. The CDR3 region has the DNA TGTGCCATCAGTGACTACGGACAGTTCGAACGAATAGAGCAGTACTTC.

The rearrangement joins TRBV6-5 to TRBJ1-1; 9 bases map to TRBD1. This CDR3 is 14 amino acids long. The trim removed 4 bases at V and 1 base at J, leaving 1 base unmatched. The V gene's germline CDR1 is MNHEY and CDR2 SVGAGI. The CDR3 sequence: CASSSGQGNTEAFF. The CDR3 DNA is TGTGCCAGCAGTTCGGGACAGGGGAACACTGAAGCTTTCTTT.